This section outlines one T cell receptor (beta chain) sequence together with its context. This CDR3 contains 16 residues. Per the germline V gene, CDR1 is MNHEY and CDR2 is SMNVEV (reference sequence). J gave up 5 bases and V 2 bases, and 5 bases lay outside the gene matches. The data are from a study of control samples from healthy donors and cancer patients. Sequencing used immunoSEQ multiplex PCR; TCRdb keeps in-frame clones, though not all of them. The repertoire consists of 130,000 or so clones, with about 90% occurring once and the leading ten covering about 2.2%. The V gene is TRBV27, the J gene TRBJ2-2, with 10 bases lining up with TRBD2. This receptor was obtained from a woman between 45 and 60 years old in good health. The sample was blood. CDR3 loop: CASSLPSGRRTGELFF. CDR3 nucleotides: TGTGCCAGCAGTTTACCTAGCGGGAGAAGGACCGGGGAGCTGTTTTTT.